The rows below give T cell receptor beta chains drawn from one sample of a study of cytomegalovirus exposure and HLA in healthy donors. TCRdb's copy holds only in-frame clones and misses some; the assay was immunoSEQ multiplex PCR. The data show more than 50,000 clones, with 91% seen just once and 2% to 2.5% held by the top ten. Sequenced: PBMCs. The receptor set was obtained from a woman aged 25 to 39 in good health and CMV-seronegative. Both conserved end residues are part of each CDR3. The D gene is left open where the match is weak. Only some rows state a clone size, as once, few, many or a class for expanded clones.

. TRBD2 TRBJ2-1 TRBV27 TGTGCCAGCAGTTTTATTGACCCTAGCGGGGGATACAATGAGCAGTTCTTC CASSFIDPSGGYNEQFF
. TRBD1 TRBJ2-6 TRBV27 TGTGCCAGCAGTTTCGGGACAGGGGGTTCTGGGGCCAACGTCCTGACTTTC CASSFGTGGSGANVLTF
. . TRBJ2-5 TRBV6-5 TGTGCCAGCAGGGGAACGGGGGAGGAGACCCAGTACTTC CASRGTGEETQYF
. TRBD2 TRBJ2-7 TRBV5-8 TGTGCCACGAGACTAGCGGGAGAGTTCGAGCAGTACTTC CATRLAGEFEQYF
. TRBD1 TRBJ2-6 TRBV29-1 TGCAGCGTTGCTGACAGGGGGCTGACTGAGGCCAACGTCCTGACTTTC CSVADRGLTEANVLTF
. . TRBJ1-1 TRBV5-8 TGTGCCAGCAGCCGGCGCGGGACCGAAGCTTTCTTT CASSRRGTEAFF
once TRBD1 TRBJ1-4 TRBV28 TGTGCCAGCAGTCGTTACCCTCCCCGACAGGGGGATAACAAAAAACTGTTTTTT CASSRYPPRQGDNKKLFF
. . TRBJ1-2 TRBV5-1 TGCGCCAGCAGCTCTGAACCCCGTATCGGGTTTGGCTATGGCTACACCTTC CASSSEPRIGFGYGYTF
. . TRBJ1-4 TRBV18 TGTGCCAGCTCACGCCTGGACTTTGCTAATGAAAAACTGTTTTTT CASSRLDFANEKLFF
. TRBD1 TRBJ1-1 TRBV7-9 TGTGCCAGCAGCTTAGCGCTAGGGACAGGGGTCACTGAAGCTTTCTTT CASSLALGTGVTEAFF
. . TRBJ2-3 TRBV30 TGTGCCTGGAGTGTACGGAGCGGACAGCCGGGAGATACGCAGTATTTT CAWSVRSGQPGDTQYF
. . TRBJ1-3 TRBV18 TGTGCCAGCTCACCCACCCAGGGGTCCTCTGGAAACACCATATATTTT CASSPTQGSSGNTIYF
. . TRBJ1-1 TRBV19 TGTGCCACAAGGTGGGCAGAGAACACTGAAGCTTTCTTT CATRWAENTEAFF
. . TRBJ2-2 TRBV28 TGTGCCAGCATGGATAGCGGAGCCGGGGAGCTGTTTTTT CASMDSGAGELFF
once TRBD1 TRBJ1-5 TRBV29-1 TGCAGCGTGGGGACAGGGTCGGAGGAGCCCCAGCATTTT CSVGTGSEEPQHF
. . TRBJ1-5 TRBV5-6 TGTGCCAGCAGCTTGGGGCAGGGGATTCAGCCCCAGCATTTT CASSLGQGIQPQHF
. . TRBJ1-5 TRBV6-6 TGTGCCAGCAGTATTTATTCGTCAGGGGAGCAGCCCCAGCATTTT CASSIYSSGEQPQHF
. . TRBJ2-1 TRBV10-3 TGTGCCATCAGTGTAGCGGAGTGGGGCTCCTTCAATGAGCAGTTCTTC CAISVAEWGSFNEQFF
. . TRBJ1-5 TRBV15 TGTGCCACCAGCAGAGATCTCGAGTTTGTACCCCAGCATTTT CATSRDLEFVPQHF
. . TRBJ2-7 TRBV6-5 TGTGCCAGCAGCCCCCAGGATGACGAGCAGTACTTC CASSPQDDEQYF
. TRBD2 TRBJ2-3 TRBV9 TGTGCCAGCAGCGTAGGCGGGAGTAGCACAGATACGCAGTATTTT CASSVGGSSTDTQYF
. TRBD1 TRBJ1-2 TRBV10-3 TGTGCCATCAGTGAGGGAATCGGGACAGGGCCGAATGGCTACACCTTC CAISEGIGTGPNGYTF
. . TRBJ1-1 TRBV19 TGTGCCAGTGGGGGGGCTCGGTCGAACACTGAAGCTTTCTTT CASGGARSNTEAFF
. . TRBJ2-6 TRBV6-1 TGTGCCAGCAGTGAATATGGACTCCACTCTGGGGCCAACGTCCTGACTTTC CASSEYGLHSGANVLTF
. . TRBJ2-7 TRBV7-8 TGTGCCAGCAGCCCTGGGGGCCCCACGGGGTACGAGCAGTACTTC CASSPGGPTGYEQYF
once TRBD2 TRBJ2-7 TRBV30 TGTGCCTCCCAAGTAAGCGGGAGCTCCTACGAGCAGTACTTC CASQVSGSSYEQYF
once TRBD2 TRBJ2-1 TRBV9 TGTGCCAGCAGCGTACTAGCTAGCGGGAGTTATGAGCAGTTCTTC CASSVLASGSYEQFF
. . TRBJ2-7 TRBV6-1 TGTGCCAGCAGAACAGGGTTATTCGAGCAGTACTTC CASRTGLFEQYF
. . TRBJ2-7 TRBV27 TGTGCCAGCAGGGAGGCGGGTGGCCTATACGAGCAGTACTTC CASREAGGLYEQYF
. . TRBJ2-3 TRBV5-4 TGTGCCAGCAGCTTTGAGGGGAGGAGGCCAGATACGCAGTATTTT CASSFEGRRPDTQYF
. . TRBJ2-5 TRBV6-5 TGTGCCAGCAGAGAAAGTGGGAGGAAGACCCAGTACTTC CASRESGRKTQYF
. TRBD2 TRBJ2-4 TRBV27 TGTGCCAGCAGTTTTAGCGGGTTTGCGACTAAAAACATTCAGTACTTC CASSFSGFATKNIQYF
once . TRBJ2-7 TRBV7-9 TGTGCCAGCAGCCCCCCGCGGCCGCCCTACGAGCAGTACTTC CASSPPRPPYEQYF
once . TRBJ1-3 TRBV9 TGTGCCAGCAGCGCTCCGCCCATTTCACAGGATTACTCTGGAAACACCATATATTTT CASSAPPISQDYSGNTIYF
. TRBD1 TRBJ2-4 TRBV7-9 TGTGCCAGCAGCCTGGGGACAGGGGGTATAGCCAAAAACATTCAGTACTTC CASSLGTGGIAKNIQYF
. . TRBJ1-3 TRBV4-3 TGCGCCAGCAGCCAAGATAGCTCGTTGGGTCAGGGAAACACCATATATTTT CASSQDSSLGQGNTIYF
. TRBD2 TRBJ2-2 TRBV7-6 TGTGCCAGCAGACCCGGGACTAGTGTTGTCGGGGAGCTGTTTTTT CASRPGTSVVGELFF
. . TRBJ2-3 TRBV19 TGTGCCTCCGGGACAATGGATACGCAGTATTTT CASGTMDTQYF
. TRBD2 TRBJ2-2 TRBV2 TGTGCCAGCCAGCCAGCGGGAGAGGGAACCGGGGAGCTGTTTTTT CASQPAGEGTGELFF